This T cell receptor (beta chain) was documented in a study of pediatric ulcerative colitis. Rectal tissue came from one to two pinch biopsies taken at colonoscopy. The data were produced by immunoSEQ multiplex PCR, yet TCRdb's version contains in-frame clones alone and is incomplete. The repertoire holds some 15,000 clones, with roughly 80% as singletons. The sequencing sample was made of gut tissue. The sequence was collected from a boy aged 10-17 years who was a control in a study of pediatric ulcerative colitis.

CDR3 sequence reads: CASSLAGEEKLFF. The CDR3 nucleotides are TGTGCCAGCAGCTTAGCGGGTGAAGAAAAACTGTTTTTT. V gene TRBV7-9 combines with J gene TRBJ1-4, with D unclear. The ends were cut back, 0 bases at V and 8 bases at J, with 7 bases in the middle. Germline V gene data show CDR1 as SEHNR and CDR2 as FQNEAQ (reference sequence). The CDR3 loop spans 13 amino acids.